This T cell receptor beta chain was obtained from a study of cytomegalovirus exposure and HLA in healthy donors. Study results and caveats: There were a few CMV-associated chains whose specificity for CMV antigens was confirmed in vitro. As a later analysis showed, several of the most significant clusters appeared to be linked to common viral pathogens.

This CDR3 is built from 19 residues. Per the germline V gene, CDR1 is SGHNT and CDR2 is YYREEE (reference sequence). J was trimmed by 4 bases and V by 4 bases; bases with no gene match: 13. Worth noting for this clone: The antigen is unknown.

13 Jbeta primers and 60 Vbeta primers were used for the PCR. Generated by immunoSEQ multiplex PCR, the TCRdb table keeps only in-frame clones and is missing some. The sample carries about 230,000 clones, roughly 85% recorded once. Sequencing was done on a sample of PBMCs. This receptor was identified in a girl between 2 and 10 years old in good health and CMV-seronegative. The rearrangement links TRBV5-4 to TRBJ2-5, with 16 bases identical to TRBD2. CDR3 DNA: TGTGCCAGCAGCCCAGGGACTAGCGGGAGGGGCTGGTCTTTAGAGACCCAGTACTTC. It codes for CASSPGTSGRGWSLETQYF.